Listed here are 23 T cell receptor beta chains from one sample, sequenced in a study of cytomegalovirus exposure and HLA in healthy donors. Primers: 60 Vbeta forward and 13 Jbeta reverse. TCRdb's table, derived via immunoSEQ multiplex PCR, lists solely in-frame clones and lacks some. The table records 65,000 to 75,000 clones, around 74% of them present only once. Sequencing used PBMCs. These TCRs come from a woman between 55 and 75 years old in good health and CMV-seropositive.

DNA of the CDR3: TGTGCCTGGACCCTACAGGGGCTACCCCTCTACGAGCAGTACTTC. Translating it yields CAWTLQGLPLYEQYF. V gene TRBV30 combines with J gene TRBJ2-7, with 7 bases aligning to TRBD1. Germline CDR1 reads GTSNPN; CDR2 reads SVGIG (reference sequence). CDR3 length: 15 amino acids. V dropped 4 bases and J dropped 3; count of bases not matched to a gene: 12.

The chain employs TRBV25-1 and TRBJ1-2; tentative D call: TRBD1 (6 bases). Germline CDR1 is MGHDK and CDR2 is SYGVNS. V lost 4 bases and J 5 bases, leaving 14 bases between the germline ends. CDR3 length: 14 amino acids. Here the CDR3 reads CASSGETGLYGYTF. The DNA of the CDR3 is TGTGCCAGCAGTGGGGAGACAGGCCTTTATGGCTACACCTTC.

As concerns this clone: Because the CDR3 is missing its conserved closing phenylalanine or tryptophan, this is likely a read error. The chain is built from TRBV5-1 and TRBJ2-2, with D possibly matching TRBD1 (6 bases). This CDR3 spans 15 amino acids. CDR1 SGHRS and CDR2 YFSETQ come from the germline V gene. V dropped 3 bases and J dropped 1 base, with 10 bases sitting between them. Written as DNA, the CDR3 is TGCGCCAGCAGCTCAGGACAGTTGAACACCGGGGAGCTGTTTGTT. Encoded protein: CASSSGQLNTGELFV.

V gene TRBV19 combines with J gene TRBJ1-5, with 10 bases identical to TRBD1. This CDR3 has 17 amino acids. With 3 bases clipped from V and 5 bases from J, the junction kept 10 bases outside the gene matches. Germline V gives CDR1 LNHDA, CDR2 SQIVND (reference sequence). The CDR3 spells CASSMGQGRREDQPQHF. The DNA of the CDR3 is TGTGCCAGTAGTATGGGACAGGGGCGAAGGGAAGATCAGCCCCAGCATTTT.

The chain is built from TRBV6-5 and TRBJ2-7, with 10 bases fitting TRBD1. This CDR3 has 15 amino acids. Germline V gene sequence: CDR1 MNHEY, CDR2 SVGAGI. The V gene end was trimmed by 7 bases and the J gene end by 3 bases; junction bases not matched to a gene: 9. CDR3 in amino acids: CASTHAGTGVYEQYF. The DNA of the CDR3 is TGTGCCAGCACACACGCCGGGACAGGGGTCTACGAGCAGTACTTC.

The chain couples TRBV6-1 to TRBJ2-5; 8 bases are shared with TRBD2. This CDR3 spans 13 amino acids. Germline assignment: CDR1 MNHNS and CDR2 SASEGT. Trimming removed 4 bases from V and 4 bases from J; junction bases left unmatched: 2. CDR3 sequence (DNA): TGTGCCAGCAGTGTCCTAGCGGGAGAGACCCAGTACTTC. Translation gives CASSVLAGETQYF.

This chain links TRBV29-1 with TRBJ2-1; TRBD1 might be the D (7 bases). Germline V lookup: CDR1 SQVTM, CDR2 ANQGSEA. CDR3 length: 16 amino acids. Trimming shortened V by 1 base and J by 4 bases, and 17 bases separated the two germline ends. The CDR3 is CSVEGGGGGQYNEQFF. Written as DNA, the CDR3 is TGCAGCGTTGAAGGTGGCGGAGGGGGCCAGTACAATGAGCAGTTCTTC.

The chain carries TRBV7-9 and TRBJ1-3; the D is unclear. Between the trimmed V and J ends, which lost 5 bases and 4 bases, there was a span of 12 bases. This CDR3 comprises 14 residues. The germline V gene encodes CDR1 SEHNR and CDR2 FQNEAQ (reference sequence). The CDR3 nucleotides read TGTGCCAGCAGCAGCGGGGTATCCGGAAACACCATATATTTT. The encoded protein is CASSSGVSGNTIYF. The whole variable domain, filled in from reference TRBV7-9 and TRBJ1-3, reads DTGVSQNPRHKITKRGQNVTFRCDPISEHNRLYWYRQTLGQGPEFLTYFQNEAQLEKSRLLSDRFSAERPKGSFSTLEIQRTEQGDSAMYLCASSSGVSGNTIYFGEGSWLTVV.

This chain uses TRBV7-6 with TRBJ2-1; the D is unclear. Germline CDR1 reads SGHVS; CDR2 reads FNYEAQ. CDR3 length equals 15 residues. Trimming took off 0 bases at V and 0 bases at J, with 6 bases between the two ends. The CDR3 DNA is TGTGCCAGCAGCTTAGCGCCGAGCTCCTACAATGAGCAGTTCTTC. Its protein is CASSLAPSSYNEQFF.

This clone was counted a single time. For the CDR3, the DNA is TGCGCCAGCAGTCGCCAGGTATCCTACAATGAGCAGTTCTTC. This encodes CASSRQVSYNEQFF. This chain connects TRBV10-1 to TRBJ2-1; D is uncertain. The ends were cut back, 5 bases at V and 1 base at J, with 9 bases in the middle. The CDR3 is made up of 14 amino acids. Germline lookup yields CDR1 WNHNN and CDR2 SYGVQD (reference sequence).

This clone was picked up a small number of times. This sequence joins TRBV10-3 and TRBJ2-5; TRBD1 might be the D (6 bases). The germline V gene has CDR1 ENHRY and CDR2 SYGVKD. This CDR3 region has 13 residues. The germline V and J ends were trimmed by 6 bases and 5 bases, with 13 bases remaining between them. The CDR3 nucleotides are TGTGCCATCAGCGCAGAGAGGGGGGAGACCCAGTACTTC. It translates to CAISAERGETQYF.

This chain uses TRBV7-8 with TRBJ1-2, with TRBD1 as a possible D gene (6 bases). Germline V gene sequence: CDR1 SGHVS, CDR2 FQNEAQ. This CDR3 has 13 residues. The ends were cut back, 4 bases at V and 6 bases at J, with 12 bases in the middle. CDR3 sequence reads: CASSSGGADGYTF. For the CDR3, the DNA is TGTGCCAGCAGCTCGGGGGGCGCGGATGGCTACACCTTC.

This chain uses TRBV6-6 with TRBJ2-5; 7 bases are shared with TRBD1. The J call is doubtful: the DNA matches TRBJ2-7 better. Germline loops: CDR1 MNHNY, CDR2 SVGAGI (reference sequence). The CDR3 runs to 15 residues. DNA of the CDR3: TGTGCCAGCAGTTACTCGCTCAGGGGGACCTACGAGCAGTACTTC. It translates to CASSYSLRGTYEQYF.

V gene TRBV7-8 combines with J gene TRBJ2-7; 7 nucleotides line up with TRBD1. CDR3 length: 14 residues. J was trimmed by 0 bases and V by 3 bases; bases with no gene match: 2. Germline CDR1 SGHVS, CDR2 FQNEAQ. This chain's CDR3 is CASSFPGGSYEQYF. CDR3 nucleotides: TGTGCCAGCAGCTTCCCAGGGGGCTCCTACGAGCAGTACTTC.

CDR3 in amino acids: CASSALAGGNKQETQYF. The CDR3, as DNA: TGTGCCAGCAGTGCGCTAGCGGGAGGGAATAAACAAGAGACCCAGTACTTC. The rearrangement joins TRBV6-1 to TRBJ2-5; 12 bases agree with TRBD2. V was pared by 4 bases and J by 2 bases, with 8 bases of the junction left unmatched. This CDR3 spans 17 amino acids. CDR1 is MNHNS and CDR2 is SASEGT in the germline V gene.

This clone was seen a few times. This sequence joins TRBV5-4 and TRBJ2-6, with unresolved D. The CDR3 has 17 residues. V was clipped by 0 bases and J by 0 bases, with 10 bases between them. Germline CDR1 and CDR2: SGHNT and YYREEE (reference sequence). The CDR3 protein is CASSLGGKSSGANVLTF. Here the CDR3 DNA reads TGTGCCAGCAGCTTGGGTGGCAAAAGCTCTGGGGCCAACGTCCTGACTTTC.

The genes are TRBV5-4 and TRBJ2-1; TRBD2 is a possible D gene (5 bases). The length of the CDR3 is 16 residues. From germline, CDR1 is SGHNT and CDR2 YYREEE (reference sequence). The ends were cut back, 3 bases at V and 7 bases at J, with 20 bases in the middle. The CDR3 sequence is CASSSPPSPGGNEQFF. The CDR3 nucleotides are TGTGCCAGCAGCTCGCCTCCGAGCCCAGGAGGTAATGAGCAGTTCTTC. Together with reference TRBV5-4 and TRBJ2-1, the CDR3 gives the full variable domain: ETGVTQSPTHLIKTRGQQVTLRCSSQSGHNTVSWYQQALGQGPQFIFQYYREEENGRGNFPPRFSGLQFPNYSSELNVNALELDDSALYLCASSSPPSPGGNEQFFGPGTRLTVL.

This chain uses TRBV6-5 with TRBJ1-2, with a weak D call TRBD1 (5 bases). Trimming took off 6 bases at V and 7 bases at J, with 15 bases between the two ends. Per germline, CDR1 MNHEY and CDR2 SVGAGI. This CDR3 is built from 13 residues. CDR3 loop: CASRVQALGGYTF. The DNA for the CDR3 is TGTGCCAGCAGAGTACAGGCATTAGGTGGCTACACCTTC.

The chain uses TRBV2 and TRBJ2-3; D possibly corresponds to TRBD1 (7 bases). Germline V gene lookup returns CDR1 SNHLY and CDR2 FYNNEI. This CDR3 contains 15 residues. For the CDR3, the DNA is TGTGCAGCCCCTTCTACAGGAGGGGGCGGAGATACGCAGTATTTT. Its translation: CAAPSTGGGGDTQYF.

V gene TRBV5-8 combines with J gene TRBJ1-1; no definite D call. CDR1 is SGHTS and CDR2 is YDEGEE in the germline V gene. Deletions cut 0 bases from V and 4 bases from J, with 10 bases between. This CDR3 is 14 amino acids long. The CDR3 DNA reads TGTGCCAGCAGCTTGGCCGACGGAGGCACTGAAGCTTTCTTT. It specifies CASSLADGGTEAFF.

A note on this clone: One junction end does not reproduce the germline sequence, and a read error may be involved. The identical CDR3 is also encoded by other nucleotide sequences in the sample. The rearrangement uses TRBV30 and TRBJ2-1, with D tentatively TRBD2 (5 bases). Germline lookup yields CDR1 GTSNPN and CDR2 SVGIG (reference sequence). The CDR3 has 12 residues. CDR3 sequence: CAWTAEDNEQFF. For the CDR3, the DNA is TGTGCGTGGACTGCGGAGGACAATGAGCAGTTCTTC.

This chain connects TRBV6-6 to TRBJ1-1, with 7 positions matching TRBD1. CDR3 length: 14 amino acids. The trim removed 7 bases at V and 3 bases at J, leaving 8 bases unmatched. CDR1 and CDR2 from the germline V gene are MNHNY and SVGAGI (reference sequence). CDR3 residues: CASNPTGKDTEAFF. Written as DNA, the CDR3 is TGTGCCAGCAATCCGACAGGGAAGGACACTGAAGCTTTCTTT.

The chain couples TRBV29-1 to TRBJ2-1; possibly TRBD2 for D (6 bases). The V end was cut by 4 bases, the J end by 4 bases, with 11 bases between. The length of the CDR3 is 13 residues. Germline loops: CDR1 SQVTM, CDR2 ANQGSEA. The CDR3 loop reads CSVGLGLYNEQFF. CDR3 in DNA: TGCAGCGTTGGACTAGGGCTTTACAATGAGCAGTTCTTC.